The rows below give T cell receptor beta chains drawn from one sample of a study of regulatory T cells in long-lasting Graves disease. TCRdb recomputed calls from the multiplex PCR reads with MiXCR, one row per CDR3 protein. There are 380,000 or so distinct CDR3 sequences in the sample; about 16% occur only once, and 20% to 25% lies in the top ten. The same sample was also used in a study of T cells in Graves' hyperthyroidism and ophthalmopathy.

The source was peripheral blood mononuclear cells (PBMCs), collected at new diagnosis, from a patient treated with antithyroid drugs. Receptors originate from a woman between 18 and 29 years old with Graves disease. Both conserved end residues are part of each CDR3. D genes are given only for firm matches. Clone size, where shown, is once, few, many, or a class for clones that have expanded.

TRBJ1-1 | many | TRBV11-2 | TRBD1 | CASSWTGTEAFF | TGTGCCAGCAGCTGGACAGGGACTGAAGCTTTCTTT
TRBJ2-7 | many | TRBV27 | . | CASSLQVRSYEQYF | TGTGCCAGCAGTTTGCAGGTCCGCTCCTACGAGCAGTACTTC
TRBJ2-3 | few | TRBV5-1 | TRBD2 | CASSLLLAGVSGTDTQYF | TGCGCCAGCAGCTTGCTGCTAGCGGGAGTCTCTGGCACAGATACGCAGTATTTT
TRBJ2-2 | many | TRBV5-5 | TRBD2 | CASRGGASAGELFF | TGTGCCAGTCGCGGGGGGGCCTCGGCCGGGGAGCTGTTTTTT
TRBJ2-5 | . | TRBV28 | . | CASSLRGPRTQETQYF | TGTGCCAGCAGTTTACGTGGTCCCAGGACCCAAGAGACCCAGTACTTC
TRBJ1-5 | few | TRBV13 | . | CASSSGAGTHQPQHF | TGTGCCAGCAGCTCTGGTGCAGGGACACATCAGCCCCAGCATTTT
TRBJ1-4 | many | TRBV28 | . | CASTLVGRFNEKLFF | TGTGCCAGCACCCTAGTGGGCAGATTTAATGAAAAACTGTTTTTT
TRBJ1-1 | once | TRBV28 | TRBD1 | CASSPGDRGRNTEAFF | TGTGCCAGCAGTCCCGGGGACAGGGGACGGAATACTGAAGCTTTCTTT
TRBJ2-3 | . | TRBV28 | TRBD2 | CASNRLAGGLNTQYF | TGTGCCAGCAACCGACTAGCGGGAGGGCTGAATACGCAGTATTTT
TRBJ2-7 | many | TRBV5-1 | . | CASRGGNEQYF | TGTGCCAGCCGAGGGGGGAACGAGCAGTACTTC
TRBJ1-3 | . | TRBV7-9 | . | CASRGGASGNTIYF | TGTGCCAGCAGGGGGGGAGCCTCTGGAAACACCATATATTTT
TRBJ2-7 | . | TRBV4-1 | . | CASSQGGGGFYEQYF | TGCGCCAGCAGCCAAGGGGGAGGGGGGTTCTACGAGCAGTACTTC
TRBJ2-1 | . | TRBV9 | TRBD2 | CASSVGPSGNNEQFF | TGTGCCAGCAGCGTAGGACCTAGCGGGAACAATGAGCAGTTCTTC
TRBJ2-6 | . | TRBV20-1 | . | CSARGPGSGANVLTF | TGCAGTGCTAGAGGCCCAGGCTCTGGGGCCAACGTCCTGACTTTC
TRBJ2-3 | many | TRBV20-1 | TRBD2 | CSARRREGQVDTQYF | TGCAGTGCTAGACGGCGGGAGGGCCAAGTAGATACGCAGTATTTT
TRBJ2-2 | few | TRBV5-1 | TRBD2 | CASSSVILAGAKNTGELFF | TGCGCCAGCAGCTCCGTTATACTAGCGGGGGCCAAGAACACCGGGGAGCTGTTTTTT
TRBJ2-7 | few | TRBV20-1 | TRBD2 | CSAAPGLVPYEQYF | TGCAGTGCCGCCCCGGGACTAGTCCCCTACGAGCAGTACTTC
TRBJ1-2 | many | TRBV12-3/TRBV12-4 | . | CASSLATRTVGGYTF | TGTGCCAGCAGTCTCGCCACAAGGACAGTCGGCGGCTACACCTTC
TRBJ2-3 | . | TRBV29-1 | . | CSVARQGGTDTQYF | TGCAGCGTCGCTCGACAGGGAGGGACAGATACGCAGTATTTT
TRBJ2-3 | many | TRBV28 | TRBD1 | CASSPPTGRDTQYF | TGTGCCAGCAGTCCCCCGACAGGGAGAGATACGCAGTATTTT
TRBJ1-1 | many | TRBV3-1 | . | CASSQAGSKNTEAFF | TGTGCCAGCAGCCAAGCAGGGTCGAAGAACACTGAAGCTTTCTTT
TRBJ2-5 | few | TRBV5-1 | . | CASSLEARQETQYF | TGCGCCAGCAGCTTGGAGGCGCGGCAAGAGACCCAGTACTTC
TRBJ2-7 | . | TRBV12-3/TRBV12-4 | . | CASKDRDYEQYF | TGTGCCAGCAAGGACAGAGACTACGAGCAGTACTTC
TRBJ2-5 | many | TRBV28 | TRBD2 | CASSLLTSGAAQYF | TGTGCCAGCAGTTTACTGACTAGCGGGGCGGCCCAGTACTTC
TRBJ2-3 | many | TRBV19 | TRBD1 | CASRTGGAFTDTQYF | TGTGCCAGTAGGACAGGGGGCGCGTTTACAGATACGCAGTATTTT
TRBJ2-5 | many | TRBV20-1 | . | CSAGGPPNPETQYF | TGCAGTGCGGGGGGTCCACCCAACCCGGAGACCCAGTACTTC
TRBJ1-4 | few | TRBV6-1 | . | CASSPRDTTTNEKLFF | TGTGCCAGCAGCCCCCGGGACACAACAACTAATGAAAAACTGTTTTTT
TRBJ2-5 | many | TRBV6-2/TRBV6-3 | TRBD1 | CASSGELSPGQGSQTQYF | TGTGCCAGCAGTGGGGAATTAAGCCCGGGACAGGGATCGCAGACCCAGTACTTC
TRBJ1-1 | many | TRBV29-1 | . | CSVVVRQANTEAFF | TGCAGCGTTGTGGTTCGACAGGCGAACACTGAAGCTTTCTTT
TRBJ2-7 | . | TRBV6-2/TRBV6-3 | . | CASSYSPRMGEQYF | TGTGCCAGCAGTTACTCCCCGCGGATGGGGGAGCAGTACTTC
TRBJ1-6 | many | TRBV18 | TRBD1 | CASSPRGQEVGSPLHF | TGTGCCAGCTCACCAAGGGGACAGGAGGTGGGTTCACCCCTCCACTTT
TRBJ2-3 | few | TRBV6-1 | . | CASSEERWATDTQYF | TGTGCCAGCAGCGAGGAGCGGTGGGCAACAGATACGCAGTATTTT
TRBJ1-2 | many | TRBV2 | . | CASWRLTNYGYTF | TGTGCCAGCTGGCGCTTGACTAACTATGGCTACACCTTC
TRBJ1-3 | . | TRBV12-3/TRBV12-4 | . | CASSLSGLLGATENTIYF | TGTGCCAGCAGTTTATCTGGGTTGTTGGGGGCGACTGAAAACACCATATATTTT
TRBJ2-3 | many | TRBV20-1 | TRBD1 | CSARDHRQGLYTDTQYF | TGCAGTGCTAGAGATCATAGACAGGGGCTTTACACAGATACGCAGTATTTT
TRBJ2-2 | many | TRBV6-5 | . | CASSYNTKTGELFF | TGTGCCAGCAGTTATAACACCAAAACCGGGGAGCTGTTTTTT
TRBJ2-5 | many | TRBV28 | . | CASSLGFGVAQYF | TGTGCCAGCAGTTTGGGGTTCGGTGTGGCCCAGTACTTC
TRBJ1-1 | . | TRBV5-4 | TRBD1 | CASSLTGTPEAFF | TGTGCCAGCAGCCTGACAGGGACCCCTGAAGCCTTCTTT
TRBJ2-5 | many | TRBV5-1 | . | CASSPIRQETQYF | TGCGCCAGCAGCCCGATCCGGCAAGAGACCCAGTACTTC
TRBJ1-3 | . | TRBV12-3/TRBV12-4 | TRBD1 | CASRGQGTSHSGNTIYF | TGTGCCAGCAGGGGACAGGGGACTTCACACTCTGGAAACACCATATATTTT
TRBJ2-1 | many | TRBV6-5 | TRBD2 | CASSYLRGDNEQFF | TGTGCCAGCAGTTATTTACGGGGGGACAATGAGCAGTTCTTC
TRBJ1-2 | many | TRBV2 | TRBD1 | CASLDRGSDYTF | TGTGCCAGCCTAGACAGGGGATCTGACTACACCTTC
TRBJ1-2 | many | TRBV5-1 | . | CASSPGGPAEDYTF | TGCGCCAGCAGCCCCGGGGGCCCAGCTGAGGACTACACCTTC
TRBJ2-6 | few | TRBV14 | TRBD2 | CASSQALTSGRASGANVLTF | TGTGCCAGCAGCCAAGCCTTGACTAGCGGGAGGGCCTCTGGGGCCAACGTCCTGACTTTC
TRBJ1-1 | many | TRBV20-1 | TRBD1 | CSAEEGGSNTEAFF | TGCAGTGCTGAAGAAGGGGGCTCGAACACTGAAGCTTTCTTT
TRBJ1-5 | many | TRBV20-1 | TRBD1 | CSARGLYSNQPQHF | TGCAGTGCCAGGGGGCTGTATAGCAATCAGCCCCAGCATTTT
TRBJ2-3 | many | TRBV5-1 | . | CASSGGQGGPDTQYF | TGCGCCAGCAGCGGAGGGCAGGGGGGTCCAGATACGCAGTATTTT
TRBJ2-1 | many | TRBV28 | TRBD1 | CASRHTGQGPYNEQFF | TGTGCCAGCAGGCATACCGGACAGGGTCCCTACAATGAGCAGTTCTTC